The 3 T cell receptor beta chains in this list originate from one sample, sequenced in a study of OX40 agonist ivuxolimab in advanced cancers. Assay used: immunoSEQ multiplex PCR; TCRdb lists only in-frame clones, some missing. This table has some 74,000 clones, about 88% appearing once. The material sequenced was CD4+ or CD8+ T cells sorted from blood, taken in a trial of the OX40 agonist ivuxolimab. The receptor source for this set is an adult with an advanced solid tumor such as melanoma, head and neck, liver or kidney cancer.

The chain combines TRBV29-1 with TRBJ1-3; 7 bases are shared with TRBD1. The CDR3 length is 15 residues. J lost 4 bases, V lost 4 bases, and 10 bases had no gene match. Germline V gene sequence: CDR1 SQVTM, CDR2 ANQGSEA. CDR3 loop: CSVAVGTVVGNTIYF. CDR3 DNA sequence: TGCAGCGTTGCCGTCGGGACAGTAGTAGGAAACACCATATATTTT.

V is TRBV13 and J is TRBJ2-1; tentatively, D is TRBD2 (5 bases). The germline V gene encodes CDR1 PRHDT and CDR2 FYEKMQ (reference sequence). Trimming cost V 0 bases and J 9 bases, with 15 bases left between them. This CDR3 contains 15 residues. Here the CDR3 reads CASSLGTALRGEQFF. The CDR3 DNA follows: TGTGCCAGCAGCTTAGGGACTGCGTTACGGGGTGAGCAGTTCTTC.

This CDR3 reads CASSYGGGEVGVQYF. CDR3 nucleotide sequence: TGTGCCAGCAGTTATGGGGGCGGGGAGGTTGGTGTTCAGTACTTC. The chain uses TRBV6-6 and TRBJ2-4; D is possibly TRBD1 or TRBD2 (6 bases each). Germline assignment: CDR1 MNHNY and CDR2 SVGAGI (reference sequence). V dropped 3 bases and J dropped 11 bases, with 20 bases sitting between them. There are 15 residues in the CDR3.